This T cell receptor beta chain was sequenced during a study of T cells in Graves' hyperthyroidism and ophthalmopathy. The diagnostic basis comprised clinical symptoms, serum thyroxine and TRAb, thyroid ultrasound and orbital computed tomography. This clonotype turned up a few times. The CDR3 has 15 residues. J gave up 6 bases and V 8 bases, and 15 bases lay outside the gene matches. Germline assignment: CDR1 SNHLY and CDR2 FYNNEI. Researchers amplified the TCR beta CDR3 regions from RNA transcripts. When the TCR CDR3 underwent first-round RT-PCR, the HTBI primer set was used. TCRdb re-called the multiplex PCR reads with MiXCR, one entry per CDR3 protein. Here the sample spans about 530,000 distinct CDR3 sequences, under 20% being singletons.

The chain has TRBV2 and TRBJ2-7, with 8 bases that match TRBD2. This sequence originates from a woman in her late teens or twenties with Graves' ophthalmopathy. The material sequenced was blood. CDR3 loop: CASHPSRTSLGEQYF. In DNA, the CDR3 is TGTGCCAGCCACCCAAGCAGGACTAGCCTTGGCGAGCAGTACTTC.